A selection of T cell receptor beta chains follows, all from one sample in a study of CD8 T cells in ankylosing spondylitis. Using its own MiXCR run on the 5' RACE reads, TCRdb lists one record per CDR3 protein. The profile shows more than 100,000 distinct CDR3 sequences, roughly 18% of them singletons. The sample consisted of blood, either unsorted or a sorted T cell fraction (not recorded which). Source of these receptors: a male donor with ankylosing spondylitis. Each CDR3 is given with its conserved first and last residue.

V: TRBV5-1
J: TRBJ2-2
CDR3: CASSFALAGHTGELFF

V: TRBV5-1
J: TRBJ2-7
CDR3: CASSSLSGGTYEQYF

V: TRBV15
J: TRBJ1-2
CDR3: CVTSREAGSYGYTF

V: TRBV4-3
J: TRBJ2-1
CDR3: CASSHRGTTHNEQFF

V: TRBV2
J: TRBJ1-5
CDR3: CASRGTGTQPQHF

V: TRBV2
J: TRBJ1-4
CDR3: CASSERGIGTNEKLFF

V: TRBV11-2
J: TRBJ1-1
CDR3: CASRDWNTEAFF

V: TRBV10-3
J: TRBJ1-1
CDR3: CAITPGRMNTEAFF

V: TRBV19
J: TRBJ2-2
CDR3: CASTGSQIGAGELFF

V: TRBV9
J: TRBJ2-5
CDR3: CASSVTGYGETQYF

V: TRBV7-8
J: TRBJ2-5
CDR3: CASSFHRGYNQETQYF

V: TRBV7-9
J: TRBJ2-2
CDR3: CASSQQGRITGELFF

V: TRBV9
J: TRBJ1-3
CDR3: CASSSRGGGPRLAGNTIYF

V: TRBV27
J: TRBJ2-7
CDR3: CASSFSGPDYEQYF

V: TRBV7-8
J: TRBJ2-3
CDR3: CASRSKAGLNTDTQYF

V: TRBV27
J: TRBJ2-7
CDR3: CASSTGEGLEQYF

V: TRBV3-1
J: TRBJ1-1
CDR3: CASSQGGTGGLTEAFF

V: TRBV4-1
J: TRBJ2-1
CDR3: CASSQVPGQDIIGNEQFF

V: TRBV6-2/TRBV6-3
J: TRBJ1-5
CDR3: CASTSRQGLQPQHF

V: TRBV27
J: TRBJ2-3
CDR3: CASKRFGESTDTQYF

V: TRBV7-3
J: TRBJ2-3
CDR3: CASSLTSQNPSTDTQYF

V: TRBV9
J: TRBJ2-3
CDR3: CASSAFISDTQYF

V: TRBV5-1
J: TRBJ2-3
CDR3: CASSLAGGTDTQYF

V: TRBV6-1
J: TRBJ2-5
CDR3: CASSVFTQETQYF